This T cell receptor (beta chain) stems from a study of shared clonotypes between healthy human individuals (dated by TCRdb to between 2020 and 2021). In the study overall: The cohort comprised a couple of women and a few men aged 18 to 49 years. Different laboratories and diverse techniques were used to prepare libraries and sequence TCR repertoires, to increase sequencing depth and limit assay-specific biases. Per donor, leukapheresis produced somewhere between about 0.94 and 10 billion PBMCs. For each donor, CD4 naive and CD4 memory were each given three plates, CD8 naive was given two plates, and CD8 memory was given one plate. To estimate repertoire size and how much clonotype sharing occurs between individuals, the study deeply sequenced the blood TCR repertoires of five healthy adults.

About this clone: Its specific antigen is unknown. No per-base quality is available; no much larger clone lies one base away.

Donors were healthy HIV-negative adults with no recently reported acute infections or vaccinations. Every donor was a Caucasian adult residing in Nashville, Tennessee, USA. CD4+ T cells were enriched through magnetic negative selection, after which naive cells were positively selected on CD45RA and the remaining negative fraction served as the memory subset. Blood was obtained by leukapheresis, after which PBMCs were separated by Ficoll-Histopaque density gradient centrifugation and cryopreserved in liquid nitrogen vapor phase. Analytical flow cytometry was used to check the purity and quantity of each magnetically sorted T cell population. Genomic DNA was isolated from every sorted fraction and measured by UV absorbance on a Nanodrop 2000c. Results and caveats for the whole study, not just this receptor: Naive subsets generally had larger estimated clonotype richness than memory subsets did. Sampling was limited to blood, and TCR repertoires in tissue likely differ from TCR repertoires in blood. The small number of donors limited the genetic and exposure-history diversity represented. Pairwise subsampling indicated that sequencing depth was expected to affect the degree of clonotype sharing among donors. About 5% of naive CD4, 3.5% of naive CD8, 2% to 2.5% of memory CD4, and approximately 0.4% of memory CD8 clonotypes were shared across several donors. Even with the large sequencing depth, rarefaction of the sorted-subset datasets indicated that sequencing was incomplete. Higher generation probabilities were observed for clonotypes shared by all four sorted-subset donors than for non-shared clonotypes.

Using the deep immunoSEQ assay, TCR CDR3 regions were amplified from genomic DNA by multiplex PCR. Genomic DNA extracted from each cell subset was distributed evenly over all wells of several immunoSEQ 96-well plates, and each plate served as one replicate. Each replicate PCR for sorted subsets received 150 to 250 ng genomic DNA, equal to tens of thousands of T cell genomes. Purified libraries were measured with a Qubit 3.0 fluorometer, size-checked on a Bioanalyzer 2100, and measured again with the KAPA Library Quantification kit. A separate single-read 150-cycle Illumina NextSeq 550 flow cell was used to sequence each immunoSEQ 96-well plate. The original pipeline was this. Because the immunoSEQ output held only junctional sequences and lacked quality scores, the filtering could not match the filtering applied to full-length reads. Sequences were annotated with PyIR, a Python wrapper for IgBLAST v1.9, and V/J genes and CDR3 were assigned using IMGT germline references. Reads were filtered out if the reads had weak V/J assignments (E-value above 1e-6), no CDR3, stop codons, out-of-frame junctions, or ambiguous translated residues. A V3J clonotype was defined by an identical inferred V gene, J gene, and CDR3 amino acid sequence. Percentage overlap between repertoires was calculated by dividing the number of shared unique clonotypes by the size of the smaller repertoire. Richness of each repertoire was evaluated using RTK rarefaction, the Chao1 estimator, and Recon v2.1 estimates of unobserved clonotypes. Generation probabilities were computed with OLGA for all TCRbeta clonotypes obtained by the gDNA method from several donors. Drawn from immuneACCESS, this table holds only the in-frame rearrangements with V and J called that TCRdb kept. Clones are partly lost; checked studies trace under half to an unresolved V gene and leave the rest unexplained. The D gene and trimming were derived from the DNA, and the V and J assignments and clone size from that table. The sample table records approximately 940,000 clones; over 75% of these occur just once. Of the sample, over 1.3% is held by the ten largest clones.

Inclusive of the bounding cysteine and phenylalanine, the CDR3 is 17 residues long. The read is trimmed to its CDR3 DNA, 51 bases read in frame from base 1. The V end gives up 2 bases and the J end 0 bases, leaving 6 bases in the junction not matched to a gene. Taken from the germline V gene, the CDR1 and CDR2 loops are KGHSH and LQKENI. This chain is built from TRBV18 and TRBJ2-7; 11 bases in the junction line up with TRBD2. Sequencing was performed on memory CD4+ T cells sorted from blood. The label giving this sample's cell subset or site can be read as: CD45RA-negative fraction. This TCR came from a man between 18 and 29 years old in good health. The CDR3 amino acid sequence is: CASSPTSGSQSSYEQYF. The nucleotide sequence is given as TGTGCCAGCTCACCAACTAGCGGGAGCCAGAGCTCCTACGAGCAGTACTTC.